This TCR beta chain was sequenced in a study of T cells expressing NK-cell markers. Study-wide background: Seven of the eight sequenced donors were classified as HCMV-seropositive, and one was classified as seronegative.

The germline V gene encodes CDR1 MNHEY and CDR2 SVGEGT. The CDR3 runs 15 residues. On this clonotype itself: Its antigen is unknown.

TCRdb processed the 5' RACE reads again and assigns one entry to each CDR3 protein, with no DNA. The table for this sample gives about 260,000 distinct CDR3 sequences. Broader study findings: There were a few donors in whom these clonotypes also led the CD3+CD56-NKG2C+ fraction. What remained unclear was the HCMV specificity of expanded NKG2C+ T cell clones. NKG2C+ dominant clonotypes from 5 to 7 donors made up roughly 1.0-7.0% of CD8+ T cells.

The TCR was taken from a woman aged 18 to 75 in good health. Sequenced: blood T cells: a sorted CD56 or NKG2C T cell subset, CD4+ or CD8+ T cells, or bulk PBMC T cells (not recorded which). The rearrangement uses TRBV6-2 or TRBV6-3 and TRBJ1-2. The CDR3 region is CASSYSRGSAGGYTF.